This passage covers 17 T cell receptor beta chains from one sample sequenced in a study of blood T cell repertoires in COVID-19. Measured with immunoSEQ multiplex PCR; TCRdb has only the in-frame clones, and not every one. The sample yields 350,000 to 450,000 clones, around 87% seen once. Sample: peripheral blood. The receptors here all came from a woman aged 55-69 years with COVID-19, enrolled during active disease.

This chain links TRBV5-8 with TRBJ1-5; D unclear. Trimming took off 4 bases at V and 4 bases at J, with 9 bases between the two ends. The CDR3 consists of 13 residues. Germline V gene sequence: CDR1 SGHTS, CDR2 YDEGEE. The CDR3 loop reads CASSAGPNQPQHF. CDR3 DNA: TGTGCCAGCAGCGCGGGTCCAAATCAGCCCCAGCATTTT.

This rearrangement joins TRBV5-1 to TRBJ1-2, with 7 bases that match TRBD1. V trimming: 3 bases; J trimming: 5 bases; junction bases outside the gene matches: 7. The CDR3 covers 14 residues. CDR1 and CDR2 from the germline V gene are SGHRS and YFSETQ. As DNA, the CDR3 is TGCGCCAGCAGCTCGGACAGGTTTCGGTATGGCTACACCTTC. Protein: CASSSDRFRYGYTF. Using reference TRBV5-1 and TRBJ1-2 for the parts outside the CDR3, the full variable domain is KAGVTQTPRYLIKTRGQQVTLSCSPISGHRSVSWYQQTPGQGLQFLFEYFSETQRNKGNFPGRFSGRQFSNSRSEMNVSTLELGDSALYLCASSSDRFRYGYTFGSGTRLTVV.

J is TRBJ1-5 and V is TRBV5-8, with D tentatively TRBD1 (6 bases). The CDR3 spans 14 residues. Trimming pared 4 bases from V and 5 bases from J, leaving 13 bases between. Germline lookup yields CDR1 SGHTS and CDR2 YDEGEE. The CDR3 protein is CASSTWDTYQPQHF. CDR3 coding DNA: TGTGCCAGCAGCACTTGGGACACCTATCAGCCCCAGCATTTT.

This chain links TRBV7-2 with TRBJ1-3; weak D call: TRBD1 (5 bases). The CDR3 has 16 amino acids. Germline CDR1 is SGHTA and CDR2 is FQGNSA. Trimming removed 5 bases from V and 4 bases from J, with 18 bases in between. Here the CDR3 reads CASSRRGQGGGNTIYF. The CDR3 DNA reads as TGTGCCAGCAGCCGTCGTGGCCAGGGCGGCGGAAACACCATATATTTT.

The chain couples TRBV2 to TRBJ2-1; perhaps TRBD1 as D (6 bases). Trimming stripped 0 bases from V and 6 bases from J, with 12 bases between. The CDR3 contains 15 residues. In germline, CDR1 is SNHLY, CDR2 FYNNEI. CDR3 coding DNA: TGTGCCAGCAGTGAAGCGCGTTCAGGGGCCAATGAGCAGTTCTTC. Translating gives CASSEARSGANEQFF.

The chain is built from TRBV9 and TRBJ1-2, with a tentative D call TRBD1 (6 bases). Germline CDR1 SGDLS, CDR2 YYNGEE. Trimming removed 0 bases at V and 7 bases at J, with 10 bases between. This CDR3 has 13 amino acids. DNA for the CDR3: TGTGCCAGCAGCGTAGGAGGGGGAGCTGGCTACACCTTC. Amino acids: CASSVGGGAGYTF. The complete variable domain, with remaining parts taken from reference TRBV9 and TRBJ1-2, reads DSGVTQTPKHLITATGQRVTLRCSPRSGDLSVYWYQQSLDQGLQFLIQYYNGEERAKGNILERFSAQQFPDLHSELNLSSLELGDSALYFCASSVGGGAGYTFGSGTRLTVV.

The rearrangement joins TRBV5-4 to TRBJ1-6; TRBD1 is a possible D gene (6 bases). The CDR3 loop spans 14 amino acids. The ends were cut back, 4 bases at V and 9 bases at J, with 14 bases in the middle. Germline CDR1 reads SGHNT; CDR2 reads YYREEE (reference sequence). For the CDR3, the DNA is TGTGCCAGCAGCCCAGGGACACCTTTTTCACCCCTCCACTTT. Amino acids: CASSPGTPFSPLHF.

This clone was detected only once. The rearrangement joins TRBV7-9 to TRBJ1-2; TRBD1 is a possible D gene (5 bases). The V and J ends lost 5 bases and 0 bases respectively, with 13 bases between them. The CDR3 has 15 amino acids. The germline gives CDR1 SEHNR, CDR2 FQNEAQ (reference sequence). CDR3 sequence (DNA): TGTGCCAGCAGCAGCTGGACATCAACTAACTATGGCTACACCTTC. This gives the protein CASSSWTSTNYGYTF. Looking up the rest from reference TRBV7-9 and TRBJ1-2 gives the full variable domain: DTGVSQNPRHKITKRGQNVTFRCDPISEHNRLYWYRQTLGQGPEFLTYFQNEAQLEKSRLLSDRFSAERPKGSFSTLEIQRTEQGDSAMYLCASSSWTSTNYGYTFGSGTRLTVV.

The rearrangement links TRBV7-3 to TRBJ2-1, with 9 bases matching TRBD1. This CDR3 is 16 amino acids long. Per germline, CDR1 SGHTA and CDR2 FQGTGA. The V segment lost 5 bases and the J segment 3 bases; nucleotides outside the gene matches: 8. The CDR3 DNA reads TGTGCCAGCAGCAAGGCCGGGACAGGGTTCTACAATGAGCAGTTCTTC. It specifies CASSKAGTGFYNEQFF.

This clone was detected a few times. The gene calls are TRBV5-1 and TRBJ2-5; a possible D gene is TRBD2 (6 bases). V lost 3 bases, J lost 5 bases, and 14 bases lay in between. This CDR3 region has 14 residues. Germline-derived CDR1 and CDR2 are SGHRS and YFSETQ. The CDR3 nucleotides read TGCGCCAGCAGCTCCATTGCGGGGCGGGAGACCCAGTACTTC. It translates to CASSSIAGRETQYF.

This chain links TRBV6-5 with TRBJ2-2; D ambiguous. The V and J ends lost 8 bases and 6 bases respectively, with 7 bases between them. Germline V gene lookup returns CDR1 MNHEY and CDR2 SVGAGI. The CDR3 extends over 11 amino acids. The CDR3 loop reads CASARSGELFF. The CDR3 nucleotides read TGTGCCAGCGCGAGGTCCGGGGAGCTGTTTTTT.

V gene TRBV27 combines with J gene TRBJ1-6, with 8 bases that match TRBD1. This CDR3 contains 16 residues. V gave up 5 bases and J gave up 7 bases; unmatched junction bases: 10. Germline V gives CDR1 MNHEY, CDR2 SMNVEV (reference sequence). The CDR3 coding sequence is TGTGCCAGCAGTGCCCTGACAGGGGTGGACAATTCACCCCTCCACTTT. As protein: CASSALTGVDNSPLHF.

The chain recombines TRBV27 with TRBJ1-2, with D unclear. The V gene's germline CDR1 is MNHEY and CDR2 SMNVEV (reference sequence). The CDR3 is 14 amino acids. With 6 bases removed from V and 5 bases from J, the gap between germline ends came to 16 bases. The CDR3 region is CASSLAGSSYGYTF. Here the CDR3 DNA reads TGTGCCAGCAGCTTAGCGGGCTCTTCGTATGGCTACACCTTC.

This rearrangement joins TRBV5-1 to TRBJ2-1; 9 bases are shared with TRBD1. CDR1 is SGHRS, CDR2 YFSETQ, per germline. The length of the CDR3 is 15 residues. Unmatched junction bases numbered 7, after V lost 4 bases and J lost 5 bases. CDR3: CASSGTGGLNNEQFF. The DNA of the CDR3 is TGCGCCAGCAGCGGAACAGGGGGCCTGAACAATGAGCAGTTCTTC.

The sample holds a few counts of this clone. This specimen includes other DNA sequences encoding the same CDR3. V gene TRBV12-3 or TRBV12-4 combines with J gene TRBJ1-2; TRBD1 is a possible D gene (6 bases). The V and J ends lost 4 bases and 4 bases respectively, with 7 bases between them. CDR3 length: 12 residues. CDR3 amino acids: CASSSTGYGYTF. CDR3 in DNA: TGTGCCAGCAGTTCGACAGGCTATGGCTACACCTTC.

The chain carries TRBV27 and TRBJ1-2; D may be TRBD1 (5 bases). Germline assignment: CDR1 MNHEY and CDR2 SMNVEV (reference sequence). This CDR3 spans 12 amino acids. V lost 5 bases to trimming and J lost 8 bases, with 12 bases between them. The CDR3 nucleotides are TGTGCCAGCAGTCCTACCAAGGGGGGCTACACCTTC. It encodes CASSPTKGGYTF.

In this sample, this clone turned up once. This chain uses TRBV18 with TRBJ1-3; D is uncertain. Germline V gives CDR1 KGHSH, CDR2 LQKENI. Trimming removed 3 bases at V and 10 bases at J, with 10 bases between. This CDR3 has 12 residues. Here the CDR3 DNA reads TGTGCCAGCTCACCCCGAGGGCAGACCATATATTTT. This codes for CASSPRGQTIYF.